This T cell receptor (beta chain) was observed in a study of radiation and T cells in renal cell carcinoma. The wider study: Nephrectomy followed 15 Gy stereotactic body radiation by 4 weeks.

Described time point: baseline pretreatment blood. Treatment reported: 15 Gy SBRT to primary tumor, nephrectomy 4 weeks later. The tumor was a clear cell renal cell carcinoma. Between the trimmed V and J ends, which lost 4 bases and 7 bases, there was a span of 9 bases. Per the germline V gene, CDR1 is SGHNT and CDR2 is YYREEE (reference sequence). This CDR3 spans 12 amino acids. Here immunoSEQ multiplex PCR was the method, and the copy in TCRdb shows in-frame clones only, minus some. This sample carries 120,000 to 150,000 clones, less than 90% of them seen once, and the ten largest clones take 3.5% to 5%.

This specimen was blood, taken from a patient whose treatment included radiotherapy and nephrectomy. The origin of this receptor is an older woman with renal cell carcinoma. The rearrangement joins TRBV5-4 to TRBJ2-1; D perhaps matches TRBD1 (6 bases). The CDR3 region has the DNA TGTGCCAGCAGCGTGGACAGTAATGAGCAGTTCTTC. It codes for CASSVDSNEQFF.